The 18 T cell receptor beta chains presented below share a single source sample, sequenced in a study of T cells after yellow fever vaccination. TCRdb ran MiXCR on the 5' RACE reads and lists one entry per CDR3 protein. The sample has hundreds of thousands of distinct CDR3 sequences; under 9% are singletons. This material consisted of CD4+ T cells sorted from PBMCs, taken 5 days after the yellow fever booster vaccination. These receptor sequences come from a man aged 18 to 29 who received the YFV17D yellow fever vaccine.

Details on this clonotype: This may stem from a read error, because a much larger clone lies one nucleotide away. The chain joins TRBV4-3 to TRBJ2-3; unclear D gene. Germline V gives CDR1 LGHNA, CDR2 YSLEER. The CDR3 covers 16 residues. CDR3 loop: CGSSQDRVPSTDTQYF. Written as DNA, the CDR3 is TGCGGCAGCAGCCAAGATCGAGTCCCGAGCACAGATACGCAGTATTTT.

This clonotype has just a few counts. This chain links TRBV4-1 with TRBJ1-5; D unclear. Germline loops: CDR1 MGHRA, CDR2 YSYEKL. The CDR3 covers 13 residues. The germline V and J ends were trimmed by 0 bases and 4 bases, with 4 bases remaining between them. This CDR3 is CASSQDTNQPQHF. The CDR3 DNA is TGCGCCAGCAGCCAAGACACAAATCAGCCCCAGCATTTT.

The V gene is TRBV6-2 or TRBV6-3, the J gene TRBJ1-1; 9 bases fit TRBD1. The length of the CDR3 is 15 residues. V was clipped by 8 bases and J by 6 bases; unmatched bases: 13. Germline V CDR1 and CDR2: MNHEY, SVGEGT. CDR3 amino acids: CASHFGDRVGAEAFF. The CDR3 nucleotides read TGTGCCAGCCACTTCGGGGACAGGGTTGGCGCTGAAGCTTTCTTT.

This clonotype was seen ten or more times. The CDR3 DNA reads TGTGCTAGTGGTTTGATCTCTTCGCCAGGTCCTCATTCACCCCTCCACTTT. Amino acids: CASGLISSPGPHSPLHF. The chain employs TRBV12-5 and TRBJ1-6; D is uncertain. Germline V gene lookup returns CDR1 LGHNT and CDR2 FRNRAP. The CDR3 runs 17 residues. Trimming shortened V by 2 bases and J by 8 bases, and 19 bases separated the two germline ends.

This clonotype appeared many times. The rearrangement uses TRBV19 and TRBJ1-5, with a weak D call TRBD1 (6 bases). CDR3 size: 16 residues. Germline values: CDR1 LNHDA, CDR2 SQIVND (reference sequence). Trimming stripped 1 base from V and 10 bases from J, with 20 bases between. CDR3 nucleotide sequence: TGTGCCAGTAGTATAGCCCAAGGACAGCAACGACAACCCCAGCATTTT. Its protein product is CASSIAQGQQRQPQHF.

This clonotype was observed at least ten times. V and J are TRBV5-1 and TRBJ1-4, with 10 bases fitting TRBD1. This CDR3 region has 15 residues. V trimming: 3 bases; J trimming: 8 bases; junction bases outside the gene matches: 7. Germline assignment: CDR1 SGHRS and CDR2 YFSETQ. The CDR3 coding sequence is TGCGCCAGCAGCTACGGGACAGGGGTTGTGGAAAAACTGTTTTTT. Its protein is CASSYGTGVVEKLFF.

Ten or more counts support this clonotype. A much larger clonotype is one base distant, so this may be a read error. J is TRBJ2-5 and V is TRBV5-1; D is unclear. The CDR3 length is 11 residues. Per the germline V gene, CDR1 is SGHRS and CDR2 is YFSETQ. V was trimmed by 0 bases and J by 6 bases, leaving 3 bases between them. Here the CDR3 DNA reads TGCGCCAGCAGCTTGGAACAGACCCAGTACTTC. Its protein is CASSLEQTQYF.

Remarks on this clonotype: The limits of the CDR3 on the DNA are not certain, so only TCRdb's listed CDR3 is given. The chain recombines TRBV12-3 or TRBV12-4 with TRBJ2-2. The CDR3 region is 14 residues in length, termini included. This chain's CDR3 is CASKEPNARGAVFF.

The chain combines TRBV12-3 or TRBV12-4 with TRBJ1-2, with D unclear. V was clipped by 5 bases and J by 8 bases, with 12 bases between them. The CDR3 totals 12 residues. CDR3 sequence (DNA): TGTGCCAGCAGTCCGGACGTAAGGGGCTACACCTTC. It yields the protein CASSPDVRGYTF.

The table lists this clonotype with many counts. The rearrangement uses TRBV5-1 and TRBJ2-5, with TRBD2 as a possible D gene (5 bases). The CDR3 has 15 amino acids. Trimming removed 0 bases from V and 9 bases from J, with 18 bases in between. The germline gives CDR1 SGHRS, CDR2 YFSETQ. The CDR3 region is CASSLARGGLEAQYF. In nucleotides, the CDR3 is TGCGCCAGCAGCTTGGCTCGCGGCGGGCTGGAGGCCCAGTACTTC. Filled out from reference TRBV5-1 and TRBJ2-5, the complete variable domain reads KAGVTQTPRYLIKTRGQQVTLSCSPISGHRSVSWYQQTPGQGLQFLFEYFSETQRNKGNFPGRFSGRQFSNSRSEMNVSTLELGDSALYLCASSLARGGLEAQYFGPGTRLLVL.

The chain uses TRBV20-1 and TRBJ2-5; 7 positions agree with TRBD2. CDR1 is DFQATT and CDR2 is SNEGSKA in the germline V gene (reference sequence). Trimming removed 6 bases from V and 1 base from J; junction bases left unmatched: 5. CDR3 size: 13 residues. In DNA, the CDR3 is TGCAGTGCCCCCACGGGGGGCCAAGAGACCCAGTACTTC. Amino acids: CSAPTGGQETQYF.

This clonotype has just a few counts. The gene calls are TRBV7-2 and TRBJ2-1; D gene uncertain. The ends were cut back, 1 base at V and 3 bases at J, with 10 bases in the middle. Germline CDR1 and CDR2: SGHTA and FQGNSA. The CDR3 is made up of 15 amino acids. DNA of the CDR3: TGTGCCAGCAGCTTAGACCGGCTCGTCTACAATGAGCAGTTCTTC. It encodes CASSLDRLVYNEQFF.

Ten or more counts support this clonotype. The chain combines TRBV20-1 with TRBJ2-7; no reliable D call. V was pared by 1 base and J by 0 bases, with 13 bases between. Germline CDR1 reads DFQATT; CDR2 reads SNEGSKA (reference sequence). The CDR3 has 15 residues. The CDR3 nucleotides read TGCAGTGCTAGAGCCGGATTCGAGATCTCCTACGAGCAGTACGTC. This sequence encodes CSARAGFEISYEQYV.

The V call is TRBV2, the J call TRBJ2-5, with no clear D. Looked up from germline, CDR1 is SNHLY and CDR2 is FYNNEI. V was cut by 8 bases and J by 5 bases, with 18 bases left in between. The CDR3 extends over 14 amino acids. The CDR3 DNA reads TGTGCCAGCGGTCGGGCGCGCTCGTGGGAGACCCAGTACTTC. As protein: CASGRARSWETQYF.

This chain links TRBV7-2 with TRBJ2-3, with unresolved D. Trimming removed 0 bases from V and 3 bases from J, with 7 bases in between. The CDR3 runs 14 residues. Germline V CDR1 and CDR2: SGHTA, FQGNSA. The CDR3 nucleotides read TGTGCCAGCAGCTTAGCTAGGATAACAGATACGCAGTATTTT. It specifies CASSLARITDTQYF.

Ten or more counts support this clonotype. The chain recombines TRBV29-1 with TRBJ2-7; 8 bases map to TRBD2. Germline values: CDR1 SQVTM, CDR2 ANQGSEA. This CDR3 region has 15 residues. V trimming: 7 bases; J trimming: 4 bases; junction bases outside the gene matches: 15. The DNA for the CDR3 is TGCAGCGCTAGAGGGCCGAGCGGGGGTACGTACGAGCAGTACGTC. Translation: CSARGPSGGTYEQYV.

In its sample, this clonotype was seen many times. The chain carries TRBV21-1 and TRBJ2-7; the table's D call TRBD1 went unverified against the DNA. TRBV21-1 is listed as a pseudogene. There are 15 residues in the CDR3. The CDR3 sequence: CASSTANWGHHEQYV. The CDR3 DNA follows: TGTGCCAGCAGCACAGCAAACTGGGGACACCACGAGCAGTACGTC.

At least ten counts were recorded for this clonotype. This chain uses TRBV20-1 with TRBJ2-5; 8 bases fit TRBD2. The CDR3 spans 14 residues. The V gene end was trimmed by 5 bases and the J gene end by 6 bases; junction bases not matched to a gene: 11. The germline gives CDR1 DFQATT, CDR2 SNEGSKA (reference sequence). This chain's CDR3 is CSASGAAGVKTQYF. The CDR3 region has the DNA TGCAGTGCTTCCGGCGCAGCGGGGGTCAAGACCCAGTACTTC.